This T cell receptor (beta chain) was sequenced for a study of T cells in Graves' hyperthyroidism and ophthalmopathy. Trimming cost V 5 bases and J 2 bases, with 17 bases left between them. The CDR3 consists of 16 residues. Per germline, CDR1 KGHSH and CDR2 LQKENI. The investigators amplified TCR beta CDR3 regions from RNA transcripts. Carried out on the TCR CDR3, a first-round RT-PCR used the HTBI primer set. TCRdb redid the calling of the multiplex PCR reads with MiXCR, one entry per CDR3 protein. The sample yields 350,000 to 450,000 distinct CDR3 sequences, 17% seen once. This clonotype has just a few counts.

Source material: blood. V gene TRBV18 combines with J gene TRBJ2-3; D could derive from TRBD1 or TRBD2 (6 bases each). The clonotype was recovered from a young woman with Graves' hyperthyroidism that later progressed to Graves' ophthalmopathy. CDR3 nucleotides: TGTGCCAGCTCAACAACCAAGGGGGGAACCACAGATACGCAGTATTTT. Amino acid sequence: CASSTTKGGTTDTQYF.